The 14 T cell receptor beta chains below were found in one sample sequenced in a study of identical twins' blood T cells. MiXCR, run by TCRdb on the 5' RACE reads, gives a single entry per CDR3 protein. The sample holds roughly 380,000 distinct CDR3 sequences, roughly 27% seen once. The sequencing sample was made of PBMCs. The receptors were gathered from a woman between 18 and 55 years old in good health.

CDR3 region: CASSLEEERYGYTF. CDR3 in DNA: TGTGCCAGCAGTTTAGAGGAAGAGCGGTATGGCTACACCTTC. V and J are TRBV12-3 or TRBV12-4 and TRBJ1-2; D uncertain. This CDR3 region has 14 residues. The V gene lost 1 base and the J gene lost 5 bases, with 11 bases spanning the gap.

This clonotype has only a few counts. The J gene is TRBJ1-1, the V gene TRBV20-1; D not resolved. V lost 4 bases, J lost 0 bases, and 9 bases lay in between. Per germline, CDR1 DFQATT and CDR2 SNEGSKA (reference sequence). This CDR3 has 13 amino acids. The CDR3 reads CSAIHRMNTEAFF. The CDR3 DNA reads TGCAGTGCTATCCACAGAATGAACACTGAAGCTTTCTTT.

In this sample, this clonotype turned up once. The rearrangement joins TRBV6-5 to TRBJ2-7, with 12 bases aligning to TRBD2. CDR3 length: 17 residues. V dropped 2 bases and J dropped 5; count of bases not matched to a gene: 10. Germline CDR1 is MNHEY and CDR2 is SVGAGI. The CDR3: CASSYRLAGESTHEQYF. DNA of the CDR3: TGTGCCAGCAGTTACCGACTAGCGGGAGAATCTACACACGAGCAGTACTTC.

The chain links TRBV7-9 to TRBJ1-4; 7 bases are shared with TRBD1. The V segment lost 4 bases and the J segment 4 bases; nucleotides outside the gene matches: 3. The CDR3 is 14 residues long. Germline CDR1 SEHNR, CDR2 FQNEAQ (reference sequence). Written as DNA, the CDR3 is TGTGCCAGCAGCTCCCGGGACAGTAATGAAAAACTGTTTTTT. The encoded protein is CASSSRDSNEKLFF. The full variable domain, its missing parts supplied by reference TRBV7-9 and TRBJ1-4, is DTGVSQNPRHKITKRGQNVTFRCDPISEHNRLYWYRQTLGQGPEFLTYFQNEAQLEKSRLLSDRFSAERPKGSFSTLEIQRTEQGDSAMYLCASSSRDSNEKLFFGSGTQLSVL.

The chain recombines TRBV7-9 with TRBJ2-3; D gene ambiguous. The germline V gene encodes CDR1 SEHNR and CDR2 FQNEAQ (reference sequence). V was clipped by 5 bases and J by 2 bases, with 17 bases between them. This CDR3 comprises 16 residues. CDR3 protein: CASSQNPTRSTDTQYF. DNA for the CDR3: TGTGCCAGCAGCCAAAACCCTACTCGGTCCACAGATACGCAGTATTTT.

This clonotype has more than one count but fewer than ten. The chain carries TRBV6-2 or TRBV6-3 and TRBJ1-1; no clear D gene. Trimming shortened V by 6 bases and J by 4 bases, and 18 bases separated the two germline ends. Germline loops: CDR1 MNHEY, CDR2 SVGEGT. The CDR3 spans 15 residues. The CDR3 reads CASRLRGGVITEAFF. The DNA of the CDR3 is TGTGCCAGCAGACTCCGGGGAGGAGTGATCACTGAAGCTTTCTTT.

This chain connects TRBV10-2 to TRBJ2-1, with D perhaps matching TRBD2 (6 bases). Per germline, CDR1 WSHSY and CDR2 SAAADI. Trimming removed 6 bases at V and 12 bases at J, with 18 bases between. CDR3 size: 13 residues. CDR3 protein: CASRETGSIGQFF. CDR3 coding DNA: TGCGCCAGCAGGGAGACCGGGAGCATTGGGCAGTTCTTC.

The rearrangement links TRBV10-3 to TRBJ1-5; perhaps TRBD1 as D (5 bases). The germline V gene encodes CDR1 ENHRY and CDR2 SYGVKD. V gave up 1 base and J gave up 2 bases, with 9 bases separating them. The CDR3 is made up of 15 amino acids. The CDR3 bases are TGTGCCATCAGTGAGTTCAGGGAGGGCAATCAGCCCCAGCATTTT. Its protein product is CAISEFREGNQPQHF.

The chain has TRBV29-1 and TRBJ2-2, with a tentative D call TRBD1 (5 bases). Trimming removed 4 bases from V and 1 base from J, with 10 bases in between. CDR3 length: 14 amino acids. Per germline, CDR1 SQVTM and CDR2 ANQGSEA. The CDR3 DNA follows: TGCAGCGTTGCCGGACACCTGAACACCGGGGAGCTGTTTTTT. This translates into CSVAGHLNTGELFF.

This clonotype was counted only a few times. A much larger clone is a single base away; this may be a read error. This chain links TRBV29-1 with TRBJ1-2; possibly TRBD1 for D (5 bases). This CDR3 spans 12 amino acids. Germline CDR1 and CDR2: SQVTM and ANQGSEA. The CDR3 DNA reads TGCGGCGTTTCGACAGTGGGCTATGGCTACACCTTC. As protein: CGVSTVGYGYTF.

The rearrangement links TRBV7-8 to TRBJ1-2; possible D gene TRBD1, 6 bases. V was pared by 4 bases and J by 2 bases, with 8 bases between. The V gene's germline CDR1 is SGHVS and CDR2 FQNEAQ. This CDR3 has 13 residues. CDR3 bases: TGTGCCAGCAGCTACAGGGACAACTATGGCTACACCTTC. It is translated as CASSYRDNYGYTF.

J is TRBJ1-1 and V is TRBV12-3 or TRBV12-4, with no clear D. V was cut by 2 bases and J by 3 bases, with 10 bases left in between. The CDR3 loop spans 14 amino acids. This chain's CDR3 is CASSLITGYTEAFF. Written as DNA, the CDR3 is TGTGCCAGCAGTTTAATCACGGGGTACACTGAAGCTTTCTTT.

The chain carries TRBV5-1 and TRBJ2-3; D unclear. V was trimmed by 4 bases and J by 4 bases, leaving 7 bases between them. CDR3 length: 12 residues. Germline CDR1 reads SGHRS; CDR2 reads YFSETQ. The CDR3 nucleotides read TGCGCCAGCAGCCCTGACCCAGATACGCAGTATTTT. It is translated as CASSPDPDTQYF. The full variable domain, rest sourced from reference TRBV5-1 and TRBJ2-3, is KAGVTQTPRYLIKTRGQQVTLSCSPISGHRSVSWYQQTPGQGLQFLFEYFSETQRNKGNFPGRFSGRQFSNSRSEMNVSTLELGDSALYLCASSPDPDTQYFGPGTRLTVL.

This chain joins TRBV12-3 or TRBV12-4 and TRBJ2-3; D possibly corresponds to TRBD1 (5 bases). CDR3 length equals 13 residues. Trimming pared 8 bases from V and 6 bases from J, leaving 15 bases between. In DNA form, the CDR3 reads TGTGCCAGCCTGTCCCCAGGGATGGATACGCAGTATTTT. Amino acids: CASLSPGMDTQYF.